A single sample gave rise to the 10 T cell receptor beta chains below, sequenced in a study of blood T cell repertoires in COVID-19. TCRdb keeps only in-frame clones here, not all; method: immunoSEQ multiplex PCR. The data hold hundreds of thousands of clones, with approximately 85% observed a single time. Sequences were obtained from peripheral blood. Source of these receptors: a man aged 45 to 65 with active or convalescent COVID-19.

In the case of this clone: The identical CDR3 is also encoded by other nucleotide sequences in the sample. The CDR3 reads CASSQDAGSYEQYF. Here the CDR3 DNA reads TGTGCCAGCAGCCAAGATGCAGGGTCCTACGAGCAGTACTTC. The chain has TRBV4-2 and TRBJ2-7; D might be TRBD1 (5 bases). The CDR3 contains 14 residues. V lost 0 bases, J lost 1 base, and 7 bases lay in between. CDR1 LGHNA and CDR2 YNFKEQ come from the germline V gene.

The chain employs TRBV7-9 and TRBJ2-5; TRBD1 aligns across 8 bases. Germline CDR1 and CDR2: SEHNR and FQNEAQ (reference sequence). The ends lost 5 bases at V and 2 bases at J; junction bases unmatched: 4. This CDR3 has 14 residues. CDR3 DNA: TGTGCCAGCAGCCCACGGACAGGGCAAGAGACCCAGTACTTC. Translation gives CASSPRTGQETQYF.

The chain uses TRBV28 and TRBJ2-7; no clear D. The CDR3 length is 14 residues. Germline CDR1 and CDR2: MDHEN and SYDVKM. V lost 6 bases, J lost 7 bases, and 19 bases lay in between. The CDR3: CASSTELPSPEQYF. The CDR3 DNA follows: TGTGCCAGCAGCACAGAATTGCCCTCACCGGAGCAGTACTTC. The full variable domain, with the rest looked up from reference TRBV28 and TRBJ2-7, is DVKVTQSSRYLVKRTGEKVFLECVQDMDHENMFWYRQDPGLGLRLIYFSYDVKMKEKGDIPEGYSVSREKKERFSLILESASTNQTSMYLCASSTELPSPEQYFGPGTRLTVT.

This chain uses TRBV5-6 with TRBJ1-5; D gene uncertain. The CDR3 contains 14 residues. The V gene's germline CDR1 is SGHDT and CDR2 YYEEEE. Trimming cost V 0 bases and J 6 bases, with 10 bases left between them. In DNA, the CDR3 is TGTGCCAGCAGCTTGGGTGCGGGGAGTCAGCCCCAGCATTTT. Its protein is CASSLGAGSQPQHF.

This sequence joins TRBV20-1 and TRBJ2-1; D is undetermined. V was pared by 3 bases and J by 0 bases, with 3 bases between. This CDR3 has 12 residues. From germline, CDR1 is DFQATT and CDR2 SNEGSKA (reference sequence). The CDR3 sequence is CSASLSYNEQFF. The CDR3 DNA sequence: TGCAGTGCTAGTCTCTCCTACAATGAGCAGTTCTTC.

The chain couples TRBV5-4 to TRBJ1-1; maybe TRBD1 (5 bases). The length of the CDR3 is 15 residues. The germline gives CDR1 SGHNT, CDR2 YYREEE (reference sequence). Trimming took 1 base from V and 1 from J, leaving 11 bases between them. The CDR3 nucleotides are TGTGCCAGCAGCTTGAAGGGGACTGCGAACACTGAAGCTTTCTTT. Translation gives CASSLKGTANTEAFF.

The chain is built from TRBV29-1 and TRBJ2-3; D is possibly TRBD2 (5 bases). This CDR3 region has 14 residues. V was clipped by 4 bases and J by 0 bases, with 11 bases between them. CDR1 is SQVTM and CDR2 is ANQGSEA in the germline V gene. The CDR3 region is CSVGSSGSTDTQYF. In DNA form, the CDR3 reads TGCAGCGTTGGGTCCAGCGGAAGCACAGATACGCAGTATTTT.

The CDR3 nucleotides are TGCGCCAGCAGCTTGGGTCTGAGGGACAAAAGCGAGCAGTACTTC. Translated, it gives CASSLGLRDKSEQYF. V gene TRBV5-1 combines with J gene TRBJ2-7, with D perhaps matching TRBD1 (6 bases). Germline V gives CDR1 SGHRS, CDR2 YFSETQ. The CDR3 totals 15 residues. V gave up 0 bases and J gave up 6 bases, with 16 bases separating them.

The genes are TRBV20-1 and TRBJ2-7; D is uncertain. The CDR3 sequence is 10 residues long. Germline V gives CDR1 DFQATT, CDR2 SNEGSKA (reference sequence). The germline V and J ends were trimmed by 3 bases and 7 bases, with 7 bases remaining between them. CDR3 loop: CSARLGEQYF. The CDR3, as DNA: TGCAGTGCTAGGCTCGGGGAGCAGTACTTC.

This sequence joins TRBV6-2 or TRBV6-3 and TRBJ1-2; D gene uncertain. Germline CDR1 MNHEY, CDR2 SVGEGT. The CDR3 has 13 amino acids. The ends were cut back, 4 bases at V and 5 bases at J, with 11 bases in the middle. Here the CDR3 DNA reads TGTGCCAGCAGTTTCGAGCCACGGTATGGCTACACCTTC. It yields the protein CASSFEPRYGYTF.